This TCR beta chain was profiled in a study of cytomegalovirus exposure and HLA in healthy donors (dated by TCRdb to about 2017). Notes on the research overall: According to an earlier analysis of 587 of the donors, about 179 million T cells yielded 100 million or so unique TCR beta sequences and 250 to 350 Gb of sequence data. About 300 gigabases of sequencing data and 75 million to 85 million unique TCR sequences made up an early release that covered 500 to 650 HLA-typed donors. The genetic ancestry cluster associated with self-reported Caucasian donors included 81% of the roughly 400 genotyped donors. The aim of the study was to test whether cataloging public T cell receptors could identify signatures of past pathogen exposure. The study used immunosequencing to profile the T cell repertoires of more than 650 subjects and linked those repertoires to cytomegalovirus serostatus. Along with the roughly 670-subject first cohort, a separate validation cohort of over 90 different subjects was used. To predict cytomegalovirus infection status, the study combined high-throughput TCR immunosequencing, statistical association of individual TCRs with disease status, and machine learning. To study patterns of TCR occurrence, a later analysis re-analyzed previously published TCR beta repertoires from 666 donors and added high-resolution HLA genotyping. The later analysis used no new phenotypic data to find candidate immune exposures, relying instead on TCR beta sequences and their occurrence across donors. An earlier analysis of approximately 580 of the donors used high-throughput TCR beta sequencing to judge whether each TCR beta V gene segment behaved as functional or pseudogenic. Donor age, sex, ethnicity and CMV serostatus were compiled alongside the repertoire data. A later genetic analysis took genome-wide SNP genotypes for about three fifths of the roughly 670 donors and used that subset as a discovery cohort. All discovery cohort repertoires had been generated on a single sequencing platform. Class I and class II HLA loci were covered by the typing at four-digit resolution. Typing coverage differed by locus: A, B, C, DRB1 and DQB1 were typed in roughly 620-640 donors, DQA1 in 522, DPA1 in 600 to 610, and DPB1 in 472. About 5 DR-DQ haplotypes were handled as single units for association and clustering, since linkage in the cohort was strong. Among some 400 genotyped donors of the cohort, an average of approximately 240,000 unique TCR beta nucleotide sequences were sequenced per donor, 15% to 20% of them non-productive. Paper-wide results and their limitations: Because counts were too low, roughly 17 rarely observed V segments, including chromosome 9 orphons, were left out of the earlier analysis of 587 of the donors. While some public TCRs were present in many individuals, most TCR sequences turned up only very rarely across donors. The study listed approximately 150 TCR beta chains as associated with cytomegalovirus. Immune exposure information for the cohort was limited to CMV serostatus. Sequencing depth was assumed to be roughly uniform across donors in the presence/absence analyses, though that assumption may not hold. Because HLA typing was missing for some donors at each locus, association tests included only the typed subset. In vitro tests confirmed that three of the cytomegalovirus-associated TCR beta chains recognize cytomegalovirus antigens. In a later analysis, most CMV-associated TCR beta chains were found to appear HLA-restricted, with HLA associations seemingly driven largely by CMV exposure. Strong co-occurrence of HLA alleles, especially DR and DQ, made assigning TCR associations to individual alleles difficult. A cluster of highly shared sequence variants was judged likely to represent a technical artifact of the sequencing pipeline. According to a later analysis, parvovirus B19, influenza, CMV and Epstein-Barr virus appeared linked to several top co-occurrence clusters. The classifier was reported to diagnose cytomegalovirus status with high specificity and sensitivity in both the original cohort and the validation cohort. This cohort had only TCR beta chains sequenced, and the lack of alpha or paired-chain data limited which features could be detected. A further reported finding was that TCR beta sequences accurately predicted the HLA-A and HLA-B alleles for most subjects in the first cohort. An earlier analysis of around 540 of the donors showed that most TCR beta V segments appeared in productive rearrangements either about 90% or about 30% of the time, which broadly matched IMGT annotations. A later analysis found that HLA-associated TCR beta chains were more clonally expanded and had lower generation probabilities than equally common non-associated chains. According to the authors, the approach could potentially be generalized to other disease states and immunological phenotypes. According to a later genetic analysis, donors in an Asian-associated ancestry cluster had fewer N-insertions in productive TCRs than the approximately 670-donor mean. V-gene and J-gene trimming of TCR beta chains was associated with a missense DCLRE1C variant in a later genetic analysis, and the association was replicated in an independent cohort. A later analysis associated 15,000 or so TCR beta sequences with specific HLA alleles at a false discovery rate of 0.05. The 87-base-pair reads could not distinguish some IMGT-functional V segments, including TRBV6-2 and TRBV6-3, so those segments were excluded. In a later analysis, the rate of TCR association differed among HLA loci, with DRB1 alleles having the most associated TCRs and HLA-C alleles having the fewest. Linkage disequilibrium might explain the correlated functional status among segregating V segments, but an unknown experimental factor could not be ruled out.

This clone was seen a few times. What antigen it recognizes has not been identified. Base qualities were left out, and no much larger clone turns up one base away. CDR1 and CDR2, per the germline V gene, are MDHEN and SYDVKM. A distance of 10 bases separates the germline ends of V and J, which lose 3 bases and 7 bases respectively. From the cysteine through the phenylalanine, the CDR3 covers 13 amino acids. Left in the record is the CDR3 DNA by itself, 39 bases read in frame from the first base. The cohort consisted of some 670 healthy bone marrow donors. Cohort members were all nominally healthy when sampled, although unrecorded immune exposures were likely present. The donor was CMV seronegative and belonged to the group of 350 to 400 seronegative cohort members. A peripheral blood sample was collected from each donor, and TCR beta sequencing was performed on peripheral blood mononuclear cells. The Qiagen DNeasy Blood Extraction Kit was used to extract genomic DNA from the blood cell samples.

The library came from the immunoSEQ multiplex PCR assay. For the multiplex PCR, a mixture combining 60 forward primers for TCR Vbeta segments and 13 reverse primers for TCR Jbeta segments was used. The CDR3 region of rearranged TCR beta genes was amplified from genomic DNA with a multiplex PCR assay. Amplified TCR beta libraries were sequenced as 87-base-pair reads on the Illumina HiSeq System. For the original study's pipeline: Across the 640 or so repertoires, a later analysis counted 80 million or so unique TCR beta chains, approximately 10 million of which were shared by at least two donors. To remove PCR and sequencing errors, raw reads were error-corrected and collapsed into unique sequences using a nearest-neighbor algorithm that merged closely related sequences. V, D and J gene segments were assigned by aligning CDR3 sequences to IMGT reference sequences. Each retained sequence needed at least a six-nucleotide match to both a V gene segment and a J gene segment. Rearrangements were classified as productive when the CDR3 lacked stop codons and remained in frame with V and J, and all other rearrangements were classified as non-productive. Following IMGT convention, CDR3 was defined as the stretch from the second conserved V-encoded cysteine up to the conserved J-encoded phenylalanine. Sequences without an unambiguous match to a single V gene segment were excluded from the earlier analysis of 450 to 750 of the donors. In an earlier analysis of 450 to 750 of the donors, a V segment was called functional when productive rearrangements were above 56.7%, and segregating when the standard deviation between donors exceeded 5%. A statistical classification framework was built for diagnosing cytomegalovirus status from the catalog of TCR beta chain sequences. V and J gene assignment, in a later analysis, came from comparing TCR nucleotide sequences with IMGT/GENE-DB human TR gene sequences. Using the TCRdist pipeline, a later analysis assigned CDR3 sequences along with most-parsimonious VDJ recombination scenarios. In a later analysis, each TCR beta chain was defined by its CDR3 amino acid sequence together with its V-gene family, and reads lacking a unique V-gene family were excluded. In a later analysis, around 650 highly shared, low-generation-probability nucleotide sequences were removed to address suspected cross-contamination and a sequencing artifact. For each public chain, a later analysis derived a clonal expansion index from normalized ranks of inferred template counts within each repertoire. Generation probabilities in a later analysis came from a VDJ recombination model fitted to out-of-frame rearrangements, and those results were checked against IGoR. A later analysis scored TCR-TCR, TCR-HLA and TCR-CMV co-occurrence with hypergeometric tests, applying a repertoire-size bias correction to TCR pairs. False discovery rates were estimated in a later analysis by permuting HLA or CMV assignments 20 times. A later analysis grouped co-occurring TCRs with DBSCAN, adding TCRdist sequence similarity when clustering within HLA-allele-positive subsets. Repertoires with fewer than 30,000 or more than 120,000 public chains were left out of co-occurrence clustering, as were five repertoires with anomalous nucleotide sharing. This is the immuneACCESS table as TCRdb keeps it, with only in-frame sequences that have V and J called. A part of the clones is gone; compared with another copy, unresolved V genes explain less than half, and the rest is unexplained. D and trimming come from the DNA, and the V and J calls and clone size come from that table. The sample has tens of thousands of clones on record, 76% of them singletons. The top ten hold approximately 1.4% of the sample.

The receptor's source is a male donor in good health and CMV-seronegative. The rearrangement combines TRBV28 with TRBJ2-1; 6 matching bases give a weak D call of TRBD1. The sequencing sample was made of PBMCs. The CDR3 loop reads CASSFRTDNEQFF. The DNA sequence is TGTGCCAGCAGTTTTCGGACAGATAATGAGCAGTTCTTC. Reference TRBV28 and TRBJ2-1 genes cover what lies past the CDR3, so the full variable domain is DVKVTQSSRYLVKRTGEKVFLECVQDMDHENMFWYRQDPGLGLRLIYFSYDVKMKEKGDIPEGYSVSREKKERFSLILESASTNQTSMYLCASSFRTDNEQFFGPGTRLTVL.